The 17 T cell receptor beta chains given below trace back to one sample, sequenced in a study of graft-versus-host responses after intestinal transplantation. The table came from immunoSEQ multiplex PCR; TCRdb's copy has only in-frame clones and leaves some out. There are about 15,000 clones in the sample; over 75% occur only once, and approximately 7% lies in the top ten. The starting material was bone marrow, obtained approximately 120 days after intestinal transplantation. The receptor set was obtained from a human patient who received an intestinal transplant, so some T cells may come from the graft donor.

The chain has TRBV4-1 and TRBJ2-1, with D possibly being TRBD2 (6 bases). V lost 3 bases to trimming and J lost 4 bases, with 19 bases between them. The CDR3 sequence is 17 residues long. Per germline, CDR1 MGHRA and CDR2 YSYEKL. The CDR3 DNA reads as TGCGCCAGCAGCCAGTCCTTTGGGGGGAGGCTTTACAATGAGCAGTTCTTC. As protein: CASSQSFGGRLYNEQFF.

The rearrangement links TRBV27 to TRBJ1-3; no reliable D call. CDR3 size: 15 residues. V was shortened by 4 bases and J by 4 bases, with 14 bases between the two germline ends. Germline CDR1 reads MNHEY; CDR2 reads SMNVEV (reference sequence). CDR3 amino acids: CASSSIWGYGNTIYF. The DNA for the CDR3 is TGTGCCAGCAGTTCGATCTGGGGTTACGGAAACACCATATATTTT.

The V gene is TRBV19, the J gene TRBJ2-2; 11 bases align to TRBD2. CDR1 LNHDA and CDR2 SQIVND come from the germline V gene (reference sequence). Trimming cost V 8 bases and J 1 base; bases outside gene matches: 9. The CDR3 loop spans 17 amino acids. CDR3 in amino acids: CASLSLAGGGNTGELFF. CDR3 sequence (DNA): TGTGCCAGTCTTTCCTTAGCGGGAGGGGGGAACACCGGGGAGCTGTTTTTT.

In this sample, this clone turned up once. This chain joins TRBV5-1 and TRBJ2-1; D ambiguous. Trimming cost V 0 bases and J 10 bases, with 8 bases left between them. Germline values: CDR1 SGHRS, CDR2 YFSETQ. There are 12 residues in the CDR3. The DNA of the CDR3 is TGCGCCAGCAGCTTGGGATTGACCGAGCAGTTCTTC. Its protein product is CASSLGLTEQFF. Full variable domain (remainder filled in from reference TRBV5-1 and TRBJ2-1): KAGVTQTPRYLIKTRGQQVTLSCSPISGHRSVSWYQQTPGQGLQFLFEYFSETQRNKGNFPGRFSGRQFSNSRSEMNVSTLELGDSALYLCASSLGLTEQFFGPGTRLTVL.

V usage is TRBV6-5 and J usage is TRBJ2-1, with 7 bases identical to TRBD1. The CDR3 has 15 residues. The V gene's germline CDR1 is MNHEY and CDR2 SVGAGI. V lost 5 bases and J lost 3; bases outside the gene matches: 7. CDR3 in amino acids: CASSVDRDVYNEQFF. CDR3 DNA sequence: TGTGCCAGCAGTGTTGACAGGGATGTCTACAATGAGCAGTTCTTC.

This clone was found a few times. The chain uses TRBV6-5 and TRBJ1-1; D not resolved. V lost 1 base, J lost 4 bases, and 10 bases lay in between. Germline loops: CDR1 MNHEY, CDR2 SVGAGI. The CDR3 consists of 14 residues. CDR3 nucleotide sequence: TGTGCCAGCAGTTACTGGGGTAGCGCCACTGAAGCTTTCTTT. It specifies CASSYWGSATEAFF.

The chain joins TRBV5-4 to TRBJ2-1, with 8 bases matching TRBD2. The CDR3 has 16 amino acids. Trimming cost V 4 bases and J 5 bases; bases outside gene matches: 11. From germline, CDR1 is SGHNT and CDR2 YYREEE (reference sequence). The DNA of the CDR3 is TGTGCCAGCAGCACCCTCAGCGGGAGTGCCCACAATGAGCAGTTCTTC. It translates to CASSTLSGSAHNEQFF.

The chain combines TRBV4-2 with TRBJ1-2; D unresolved. This CDR3 spans 12 amino acids. CDR1 and CDR2 from the germline V gene are LGHNA and YNFKEQ. V lost 0 bases and J 2 bases, leaving 1 base between the germline ends. CDR3 amino acids: CASSQDNYGYTF. Written as DNA, the CDR3 is TGTGCCAGCAGCCAAGACAACTATGGCTACACCTTC.

This clone was observed a single time. This chain links TRBV10-2 with TRBJ1-4, with D unclear. The germline V gene has CDR1 WSHSY and CDR2 SAAADI. Trimming stripped 1 base from V and 0 bases from J, with 15 bases between. The CDR3 has 18 amino acids. The chain's CDR3 is CASSEFVGSLSTNEKLFF. CDR3 bases: TGCGCCAGCAGTGAGTTCGTTGGCAGCCTTTCAACTAATGAAAAACTGTTTTTT.

The chain joins TRBV5-5 to TRBJ2-2; 12 bases match TRBD1. CDR3 size: 17 residues. With 4 bases clipped from V and 3 bases from J, the junction kept 7 bases outside the gene matches. Germline CDR1 SGHKS, CDR2 YYEKEE (reference sequence). For the CDR3, the DNA is TGTGCCAGCAGCGTCGGGACAGGGGGCGCGGACACCGGGGAGCTGTTTTTT. Its translation is CASSVGTGGADTGELFF.

The chain links TRBV5-1 to TRBJ2-7, with 9 positions matching TRBD1. The V gene's germline CDR1 is SGHRS and CDR2 YFSETQ. After removal of 5 bases from V and 0 bases from J, the junction contained 12 bases not matched to a gene. This CDR3 has 17 residues. CDR3 nucleotides: TGCGCCAGCAGATCGGCCGGGACAGGGTTTAGCTCCTACGAGCAGTACTTC. Translating gives CASRSAGTGFSSYEQYF.

This rearrangement joins TRBV7-6 to TRBJ2-1, with 9 positions matching TRBD2. The V segment lost 3 bases and the J segment 6 bases; nucleotides outside the gene matches: 3. The CDR3 sequence is 14 residues long. The germline gives CDR1 SGHVS, CDR2 FNYEAQ. The CDR3 sequence: CASSLAGGGNEQFF. The CDR3 nucleotides are TGTGCCAGCAGCTTGGCGGGAGGGGGCAATGAGCAGTTCTTC.

This clone showed up just once. The chain is built from TRBV28 and TRBJ1-2; the match to TRBD1 covers 8 bases. The CDR3 consists of 15 residues. Germline-derived CDR1 and CDR2 are MDHEN and SYDVKM. V was pared by 2 bases and J by 1 base, with 3 bases of the junction left unmatched. In nucleotides, the CDR3 is TGTGCCAGCAGTTTAAGGGACAGGTTTAACTATGGCTACACCTTC. As protein: CASSLRDRFNYGYTF.

The rearrangement joins TRBV5-1 to TRBJ2-7; TRBD2 matches at 11 bases. V shed 5 bases, J shed 4 bases, and the junction held 2 bases outside the gene matches. The germline V gene encodes CDR1 SGHRS and CDR2 YFSETQ. This CDR3 spans 13 amino acids. The CDR3 protein is CASRLAGDYEQYF. In DNA form, the CDR3 reads TGCGCCAGCAGACTAGCGGGAGATTACGAGCAGTACTTC.

The J gene is TRBJ2-3, the V gene TRBV7-6; 11 bases line up with TRBD1. Germline trimming cut 2 bases from V and 1 base from J; bases unmatched to any gene: 5. This CDR3 comprises 17 residues. Germline CDR1 SGHVS, CDR2 FNYEAQ. Written as DNA, the CDR3 is TGTGCCAGCAGCTTAAGACCGGGACAGGGGGGCACAGATACGCAGTATTTT. Translated: CASSLRPGQGGTDTQYF.

This sequence joins TRBV28 and TRBJ2-1, with D possibly TRBD1 on 5 matching bases. The V gene's germline CDR1 is MDHEN and CDR2 SYDVKM. The V end lost 3 bases, the J end lost 0 bases, and 9 bases lay between the germline ends. The CDR3 extends over 15 amino acids. The CDR3 here is CASSFQDTSYNEQFF. The CDR3 DNA is TGTGCCAGCAGTTTTCAGGACACCTCCTACAATGAGCAGTTCTTC.

V gene TRBV7-9 combines with J gene TRBJ2-2; 10 nucleotides match TRBD1. Germline assignment: CDR1 SEHNR and CDR2 FQNEAQ (reference sequence). The V gene end was trimmed by 4 bases and the J gene end by 3 bases; junction bases not matched to a gene: 2. CDR3 length: 15 residues. The CDR3 spells CASSSGTGDTGELFF. As DNA, the CDR3 is TGTGCCAGCAGCTCCGGGACAGGGGACACCGGGGAGCTGTTTTTT.